This T cell receptor beta chain was found in a study of blood T cells in healthy people across ages. Then a second PCR, running about 6 to 12 cycles, was carried out with a sample-barcoded 5' primer and a J-beta primer mix. TCRdb re-called the 5' RACE reads through MiXCR, storing one row per CDR3 protein. The table lists roughly 1,100,000 distinct CDR3 sequences, around 25% of them singletons. The authors isolated at least 7 million PBMCs per sample. J lost 4 bases, V lost 6 bases, and 11 bases had no gene match. Germline CDR1 reads MNHNS; CDR2 reads SASEGT. The CDR3 contains 16 residues. These same records also appear under a second study, on T cells of mothers and their children. From that report: Maternal samples each gave over 9.5 million TCR beta CDR3 reads, and child samples approximately 2.8 million each. Detection yielded no persistent microchimeric T cell clones.

This rearrangement joins TRBV6-1 to TRBJ1-4, with TRBD1 identical over 7 bases. The sample comprised blood. The clonotype was recovered from a girl under 10 years old in good health. The chain's CDR3 is CASRKNRQGNNEKLFF. DNA for the CDR3: TGTGCCAGCAGGAAAAATAGACAGGGCAATAATGAAAAACTGTTTTTT.